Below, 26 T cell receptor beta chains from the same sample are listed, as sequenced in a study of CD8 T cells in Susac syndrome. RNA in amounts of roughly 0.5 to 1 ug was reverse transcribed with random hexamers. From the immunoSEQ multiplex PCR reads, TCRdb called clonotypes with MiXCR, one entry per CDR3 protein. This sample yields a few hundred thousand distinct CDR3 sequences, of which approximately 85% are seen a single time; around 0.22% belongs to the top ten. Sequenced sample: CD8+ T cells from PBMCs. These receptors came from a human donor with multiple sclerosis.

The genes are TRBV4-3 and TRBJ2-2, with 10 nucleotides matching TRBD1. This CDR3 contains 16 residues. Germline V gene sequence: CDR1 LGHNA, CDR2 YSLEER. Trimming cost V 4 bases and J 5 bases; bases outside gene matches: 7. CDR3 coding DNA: TGCGCCAGCAGCCTCTGGGACAGGGGAGGAACCGGGGAGCTGTTTTTT. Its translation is CASSLWDRGGTGELFF.

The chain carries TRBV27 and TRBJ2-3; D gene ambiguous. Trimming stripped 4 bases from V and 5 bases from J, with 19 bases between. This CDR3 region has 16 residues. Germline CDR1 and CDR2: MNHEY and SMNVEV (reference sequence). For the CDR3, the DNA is TGTGCCAGCAGTTCTCTCGGATATGCCCAGAAAGATACGCAGTATTTT. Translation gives CASSSLGYAQKDTQYF.

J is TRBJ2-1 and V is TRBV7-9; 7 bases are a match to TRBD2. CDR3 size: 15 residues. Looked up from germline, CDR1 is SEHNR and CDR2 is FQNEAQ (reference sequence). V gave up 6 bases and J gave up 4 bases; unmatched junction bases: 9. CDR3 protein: CASRDIAGSYNEQFF. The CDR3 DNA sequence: TGTGCCAGCAGGGATATAGCGGGTTCTTACAATGAGCAGTTCTTC.

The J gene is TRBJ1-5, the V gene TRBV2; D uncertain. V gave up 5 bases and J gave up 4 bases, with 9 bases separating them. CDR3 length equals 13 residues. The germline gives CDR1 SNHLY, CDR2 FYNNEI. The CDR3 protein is CASSPITNQPQHF. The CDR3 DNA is TGTGCCAGCAGTCCTATAACTAATCAGCCCCAGCATTTT. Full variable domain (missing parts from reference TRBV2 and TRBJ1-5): EPEVTQTPSHQVTQMGQEVILRCVPISNHLYFYWYRQILGQKVEFLVSFYNNEISEKSEIFDDQFSVERPDGSNFTLKIRSTKLEDSAMYFCASSPITNQPQHFGDGTRLSIL.

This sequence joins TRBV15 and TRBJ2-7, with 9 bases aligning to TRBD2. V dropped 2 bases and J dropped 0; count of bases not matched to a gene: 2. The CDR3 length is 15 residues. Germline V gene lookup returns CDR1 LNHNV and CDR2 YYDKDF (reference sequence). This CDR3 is CATSRSSGVSYEQYF. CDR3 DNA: TGTGCCACCAGCAGATCTAGCGGGGTCTCCTACGAGCAGTACTTC.

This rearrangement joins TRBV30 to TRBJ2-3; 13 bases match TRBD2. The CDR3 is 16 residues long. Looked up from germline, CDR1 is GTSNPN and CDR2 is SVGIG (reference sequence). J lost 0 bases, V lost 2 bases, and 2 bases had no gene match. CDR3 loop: CAWSPGLAGSTDTQYF. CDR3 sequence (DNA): TGTGCCTGGAGTCCGGGACTAGCGGGGAGCACAGATACGCAGTATTTT.

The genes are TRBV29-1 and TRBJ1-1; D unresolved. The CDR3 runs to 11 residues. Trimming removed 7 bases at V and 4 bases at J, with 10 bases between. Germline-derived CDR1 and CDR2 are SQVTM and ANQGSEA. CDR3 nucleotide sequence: TGCAGCGGTCTCCTCGGCACTGAAGCTTTCTTT. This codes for CSGLLGTEAFF. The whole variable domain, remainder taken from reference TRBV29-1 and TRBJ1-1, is SAVISQKPSRDICQRGTSLTIQCQVDSQVTMMFWYRQQPGQSLTLIATANQGSEATYESGFVIDKFPISRPNLTFSTLTVSNMSPEDSSIYLCSGLLGTEAFFGQGTRLTVV.

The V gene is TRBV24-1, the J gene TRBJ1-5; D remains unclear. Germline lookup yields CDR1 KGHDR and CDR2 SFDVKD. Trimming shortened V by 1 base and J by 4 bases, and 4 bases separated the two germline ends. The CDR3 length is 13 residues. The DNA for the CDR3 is TGTGCCACCAGTGATTTAGGGAATCAGCCCCAGCATTTT. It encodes CATSDLGNQPQHF.

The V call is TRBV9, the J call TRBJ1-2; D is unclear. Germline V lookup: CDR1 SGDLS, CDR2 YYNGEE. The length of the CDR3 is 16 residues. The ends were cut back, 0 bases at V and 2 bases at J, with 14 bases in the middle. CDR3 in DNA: TGTGCCAGCAGCGTAGAAACTACGAGCGGCAACTATGGCTACACCTTC. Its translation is CASSVETTSGNYGYTF.

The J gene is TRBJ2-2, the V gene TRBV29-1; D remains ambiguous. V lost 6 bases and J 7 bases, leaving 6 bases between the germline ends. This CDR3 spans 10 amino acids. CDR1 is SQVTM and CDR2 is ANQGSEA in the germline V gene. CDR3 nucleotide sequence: TGCAGCGTGAAACACGGGGAGCTGTTTTTT. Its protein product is CSVKHGELFF.

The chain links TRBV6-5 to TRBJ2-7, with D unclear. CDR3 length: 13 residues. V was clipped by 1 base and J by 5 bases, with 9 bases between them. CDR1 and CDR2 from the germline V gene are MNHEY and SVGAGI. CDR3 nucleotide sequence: TGTGCCAGCAGTTACTGGGCGGAAAACGAGCAGTACTTC. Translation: CASSYWAENEQYF.

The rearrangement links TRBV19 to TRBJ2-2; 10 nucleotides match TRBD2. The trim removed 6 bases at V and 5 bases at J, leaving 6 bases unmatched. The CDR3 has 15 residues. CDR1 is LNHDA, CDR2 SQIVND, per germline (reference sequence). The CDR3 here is CASRLGLAETGELFF. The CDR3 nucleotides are TGTGCCAGTAGACTCGGACTAGCGGAAACCGGGGAGCTGTTTTTT. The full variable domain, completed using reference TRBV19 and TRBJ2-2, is DGGITQSPKYLFRKEGQNVTLSCEQNLNHDAMYWYRQDPGQGLRLIYYSQIVNDFQKGDIAEGYSVSREKKESFPLTVTSAQKNPTAFYLCASRLGLAETGELFFGEGSRLTVL.

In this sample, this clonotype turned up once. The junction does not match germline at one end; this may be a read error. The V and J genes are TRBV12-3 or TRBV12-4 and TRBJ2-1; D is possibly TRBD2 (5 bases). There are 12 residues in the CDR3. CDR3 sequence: CACSLVGPEEFF. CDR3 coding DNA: TGTGCCTGCAGTTTAGTAGGCCCGGAGGAGTTCTTC.

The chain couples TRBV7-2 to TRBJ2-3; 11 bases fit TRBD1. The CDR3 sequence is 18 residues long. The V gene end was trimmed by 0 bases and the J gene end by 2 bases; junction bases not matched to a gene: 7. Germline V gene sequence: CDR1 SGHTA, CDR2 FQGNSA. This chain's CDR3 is CASSLALGTGGDTDTQYF. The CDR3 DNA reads TGTGCCAGCAGCTTAGCGCTCGGGACAGGGGGAGACACAGATACGCAGTATTTT.

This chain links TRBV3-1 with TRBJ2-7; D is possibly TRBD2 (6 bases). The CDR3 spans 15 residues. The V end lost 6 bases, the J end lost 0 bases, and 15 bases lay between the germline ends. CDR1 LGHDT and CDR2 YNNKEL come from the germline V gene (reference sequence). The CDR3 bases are TGTGCCAGCAGGCCGGGGACTGAGAGCTCCTACGAGCAGTACTTC. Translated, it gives CASRPGTESSYEQYF.

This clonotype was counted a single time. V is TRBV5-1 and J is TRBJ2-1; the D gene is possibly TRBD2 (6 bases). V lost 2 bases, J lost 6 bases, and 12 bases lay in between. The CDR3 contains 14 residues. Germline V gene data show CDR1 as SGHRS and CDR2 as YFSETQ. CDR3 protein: CASSFSGAFNEQFF. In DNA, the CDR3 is TGCGCCAGCAGCTTTTCGGGAGCTTTCAATGAGCAGTTCTTC.

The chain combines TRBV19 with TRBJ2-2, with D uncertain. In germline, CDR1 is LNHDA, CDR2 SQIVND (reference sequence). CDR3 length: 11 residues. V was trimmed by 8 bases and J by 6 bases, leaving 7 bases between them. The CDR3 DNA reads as TGTGCCAGTCTTAGCCCCGGGGAGCTGTTTTTT. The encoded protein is CASLSPGELFF.

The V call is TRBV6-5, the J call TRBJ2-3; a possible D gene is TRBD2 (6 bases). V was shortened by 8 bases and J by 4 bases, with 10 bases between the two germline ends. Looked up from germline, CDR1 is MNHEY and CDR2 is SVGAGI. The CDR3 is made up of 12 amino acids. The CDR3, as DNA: TGTGCCAGCGGCGGGGAGCCAGATACGCAGTATTTT. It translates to CASGGEPDTQYF.

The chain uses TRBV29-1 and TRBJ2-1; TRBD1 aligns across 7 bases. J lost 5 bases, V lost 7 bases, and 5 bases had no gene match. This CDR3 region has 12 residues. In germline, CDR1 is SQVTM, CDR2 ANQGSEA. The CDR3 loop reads CSAIDRDNEQFF. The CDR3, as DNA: TGCAGCGCCATAGACAGGGACAATGAGCAGTTCTTC.

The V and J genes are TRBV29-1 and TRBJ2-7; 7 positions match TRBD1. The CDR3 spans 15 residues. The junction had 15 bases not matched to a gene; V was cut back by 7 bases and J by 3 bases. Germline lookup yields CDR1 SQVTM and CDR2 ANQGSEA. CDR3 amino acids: CSAGGTGTVFYEQYF. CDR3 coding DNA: TGCAGCGCTGGAGGTACCGGGACAGTGTTCTACGAGCAGTACTTC.

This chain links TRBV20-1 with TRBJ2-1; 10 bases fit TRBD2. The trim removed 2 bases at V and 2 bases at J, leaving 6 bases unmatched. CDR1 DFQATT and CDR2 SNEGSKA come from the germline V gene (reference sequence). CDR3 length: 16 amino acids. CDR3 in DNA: TGCAGTGCTAGAACCCTAGCGGGAGAAGCCTACAATGAGCAGTTCTTC. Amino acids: CSARTLAGEAYNEQFF.

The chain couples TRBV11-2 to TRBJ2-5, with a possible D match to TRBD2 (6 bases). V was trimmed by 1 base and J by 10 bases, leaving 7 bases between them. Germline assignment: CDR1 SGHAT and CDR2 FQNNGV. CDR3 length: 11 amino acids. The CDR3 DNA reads TGTGCCAGCAGCTTAGGGGGGGACCAGTACTTC. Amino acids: CASSLGGDQYF.

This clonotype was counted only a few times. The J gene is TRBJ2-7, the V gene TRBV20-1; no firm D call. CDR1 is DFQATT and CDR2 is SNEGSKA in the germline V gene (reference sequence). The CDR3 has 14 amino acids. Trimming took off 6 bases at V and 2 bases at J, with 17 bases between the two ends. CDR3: CSAEPTLTTYEQYF. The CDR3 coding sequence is TGCAGTGCGGAACCGACACTGACAACCTACGAGCAGTACTTC.

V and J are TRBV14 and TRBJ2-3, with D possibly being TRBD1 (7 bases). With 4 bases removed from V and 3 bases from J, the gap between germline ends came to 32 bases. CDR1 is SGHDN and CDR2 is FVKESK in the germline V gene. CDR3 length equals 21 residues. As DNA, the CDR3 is TGTGCCAGCAGCCTACTTGGAGGGACAGCCGCCGGACGGGTGATAACAGATACGCAGTATTTT. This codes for CASSLLGGTAAGRVITDTQYF.

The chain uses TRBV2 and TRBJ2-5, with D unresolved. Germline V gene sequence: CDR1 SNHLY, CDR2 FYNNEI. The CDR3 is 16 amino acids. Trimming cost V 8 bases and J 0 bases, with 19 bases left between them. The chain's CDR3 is CASAAPSLTNQETQYF. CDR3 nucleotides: TGTGCCAGCGCGGCCCCTTCTTTAACCAACCAAGAGACCCAGTACTTC. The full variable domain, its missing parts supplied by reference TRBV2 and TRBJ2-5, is EPEVTQTPSHQVTQMGQEVILRCVPISNHLYFYWYRQILGQKVEFLVSFYNNEISEKSEIFDDQFSVERPDGSNFTLKIRSTKLEDSAMYFCASAAPSLTNQETQYFGPGTRLLVL.

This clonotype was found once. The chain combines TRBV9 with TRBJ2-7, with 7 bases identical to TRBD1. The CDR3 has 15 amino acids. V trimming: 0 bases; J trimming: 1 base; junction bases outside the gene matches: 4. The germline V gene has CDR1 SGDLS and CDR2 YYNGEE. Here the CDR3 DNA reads TGTGCCAGCAGCGTAGGACAGGGATGGTCCTACGAGCAGTACTTC. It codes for CASSVGQGWSYEQYF.